These 13 T cell receptor beta chains originate from one sample sequenced in a study of blood T cells in healthy people across ages. With a J-beta primer mix and a sample-barcoded 5' primer, a second PCR ran roughly 7 to 11 cycles. TCRdb recomputed calls from the 5' RACE reads with MiXCR, one row per CDR3 protein. Of 1.5 million to 2 million distinct CDR3 sequences listed, about 30% were seen once; the top ten hold less than 9.5%. Sample: blood. Receptors were obtained from a woman aged 25-40 years in good health.

This clonotype was picked up many times. The rearrangement links TRBV12-3 or TRBV12-4 to TRBJ2-3; no clear D gene. With 3 bases removed from V and 8 bases from J, the gap between germline ends came to 9 bases. CDR3 length equals 12 residues. The CDR3 loop is CASSFGRGTQYF. The CDR3 bases are TGTGCCAGCAGTTTCGGACGCGGTACGCAGTATTTT.

The chain links TRBV5-1 to TRBJ1-4; 8 nucleotides align to TRBD1. This CDR3 comprises 15 residues. CDR1 and CDR2 (germline): SGHRS, YFSETQ. V was clipped by 3 bases and J by 10 bases; unmatched bases: 11. CDR3 bases: TGCGCCAGCAGCTCCAGACAGGGGAGCTTAGGAAAACTGTTTTTT. Translation: CASSSRQGSLGKLFF.

The chain is built from TRBV12-2 and TRBJ2-5; the table gives TRBD1 as D, unverified against the DNA. Gene TRBJ2-7 matches the end of the DNA better, so the J call may be wrong. TRBV12-2 corresponds to a pseudogene. CDR3 length: 13 amino acids. DNA of the CDR3: TGTGCAAGCCGGGAGCGGGAAGGGGGCGAGCAGTACTTC. It codes for CASREREGGEQYF.

The rearrangement uses TRBV20-1 and TRBJ2-1; D perhaps matches TRBD2 (5 bases). Trimming shortened V by 6 bases and J by 6 bases, and 12 bases separated the two germline ends. The length of the CDR3 is 12 residues. Germline V gene sequence: CDR1 DFQATT, CDR2 SNEGSKA (reference sequence). DNA of the CDR3: TGCAGTGCAGTTACTAGAGGCAATGAGCAGTTCTTC. Its protein is CSAVTRGNEQFF.

This clonotype was picked up a small number of times. The chain links TRBV14 to TRBJ2-1; D is tentatively TRBD1 or TRBD2 (5 bases each). The CDR3 runs 16 residues. CDR1 and CDR2 (germline): SGHDN, FVKESK. Trimming left V 1 base short and J 5 bases short, with 15 bases between. CDR3 amino acids: CASSQGAGTSNNEQFF. CDR3 nucleotide sequence: TGTGCCAGCAGCCAAGGGGCAGGGACGTCTAACAATGAGCAGTTCTTC.

Concerning this clonotype itself: At one end the junction does not follow the germline gene, possibly because of a read error. This chain connects TRBV12-3 or TRBV12-4 to TRBJ2-5; 15 nucleotides line up with TRBD2. CDR3 size: 18 residues. Written as DNA, the CDR3 is TGTGCCGGCAGCCTAAGGGTCGGGACTAGCGGGAGGCTAGAGACCCAGTACTTC. Translating gives CAGSLRVGTSGRLETQYF.

CDR3 protein: CASSFYYGGGYTF. CDR3 sequence (DNA): TGTGCCAGCAGCTTTTATTACGGTGGCGGCTACACCTTC. V and J are TRBV7-2 and TRBJ1-2; D uncertain. Germline V lookup: CDR1 SGHTA, CDR2 FQGNSA. The length of the CDR3 is 13 residues. V dropped 3 bases and J dropped 8 bases, with 13 bases sitting between them.

This clonotype was detected ten times or more. V gene TRBV20-1 combines with J gene TRBJ2-1; TRBD2 matches 9 bases. The germline V gene encodes CDR1 DFQATT and CDR2 SNEGSKA (reference sequence). This CDR3 spans 13 amino acids. The V and J ends lost 1 base and 9 bases, in that order; junction bases with no gene match: 4. The CDR3 sequence: CSARALAGSEQFF. In DNA form, the CDR3 reads TGCAGTGCTAGAGCCCTAGCGGGGAGTGAGCAGTTCTTC.

The chain uses TRBV7-2 and TRBJ2-3; no clear D. Trimming removed 2 bases at V and 0 bases at J, with 15 bases between. The CDR3 sequence is 17 residues long. Germline CDR1 is SGHTA and CDR2 is FQGNSA. CDR3: CASSLPRLNPSTDTQYF. The CDR3 region has the DNA TGTGCCAGCAGCTTACCCCGACTGAACCCCAGCACAGATACGCAGTATTTT.

The gene calls are TRBV5-1 and TRBJ1-5; D remains ambiguous. With 4 bases removed from V and 6 bases from J, the gap between germline ends came to 8 bases. The CDR3 is made up of 12 amino acids. Germline lookup yields CDR1 SGHRS and CDR2 YFSETQ. CDR3 sequence (DNA): TGCGCCAGCAGCACGGACGGTCAGCCCCAGCATTTT. Translation: CASSTDGQPQHF.

This clonotype showed up just a few times. The chain recombines TRBV20-1 with TRBJ2-4; D is perhaps TRBD2 (7 bases). Trimming removed 6 bases at V and 2 bases at J, with 17 bases between. From germline, CDR1 is DFQATT and CDR2 SNEGSKA (reference sequence). The CDR3 is made up of 15 amino acids. The CDR3 here is CSALWGGSTKNIQYF. CDR3 coding DNA: TGCAGTGCACTATGGGGGGGCTCTACCAAAAACATTCAGTACTTC.

The chain uses TRBV7-4 and TRBJ1-4; D unresolved. The length of the CDR3 is 13 residues. Looked up from germline, CDR1 is SGHVT and CDR2 is SQSDAQ. The V end was cut by 2 bases, the J end by 7 bases, with 8 bases between. CDR3 sequence (DNA): TGTGCCAGCAGCTTACCAGACGGTGAAAAACTGTTTTTT. This sequence encodes CASSLPDGEKLFF.

The chain has TRBV5-1 and TRBJ2-5; weak D call: TRBD1 (7 bases). Matching the DNA end better, TRBJ2-7 makes the J call doubtful. The CDR3 spans 14 residues. Germline V gene sequence: CDR1 SGHRS, CDR2 YFSETQ. CDR3 sequence reads: CASTQTGGGGEQYF. In DNA form, the CDR3 reads TGCGCCAGCACCCAAACCGGAGGGGGCGGCGAGCAGTACTTC.